Listed below are T cell receptor beta chains from one sample, sequenced in a study of somatic mutations in cytotoxic T cells in rheumatoid arthritis. Libraries were prepared by immunoSEQ multiplex PCR; TCRdb keeps only in-frame clonotypes and omits some of them. This sample has some 2,300 clones, with around 85% found just once. Input material: CD8+ T cells sorted from blood. Receptor source: a woman in her 70s with rheumatoid arthritis. The CDR3 runs from the conserved cysteine through the conserved F or W. D genes are given only for firm matches. Rows give clone size only sometimes, using once, few, many, or a class for an expanded clone.

v_call	j_call	clone_size	d_call	cdr3_aa	cdr3_nt
TRBV4-1	TRBJ2-7	.	TRBD2	CASSQDPSGVWEQYF	TGCGCCAGCAGCCAGGACCCTAGCGGGGTCTGGGAGCAGTACTTC
TRBV7-3	TRBJ1-1	.	TRBD1	CASSAGQVLNTEAFF	TGTGCCAGCAGCGCGGGACAGGTACTGAACACTGAAGCTTTCTTT
TRBV4-2	TRBJ2-3	.	TRBD1	CASSQPGDRADTQYF	TGTGCCAGCAGCCAACCAGGGGACAGGGCAGATACGCAGTATTTT
TRBV9	TRBJ2-2	.	.	CASSTALDRITGELFF	TGTGCCAGCAGCACAGCCCTTGACAGAATCACCGGGGAGCTGTTTTTT
TRBV4-1	TRBJ1-4	hyperexpanded	.	CASSQDSGMDEKLFF	TGCGCCAGCAGCCAAGACTCGGGTATGGATGAAAAACTGTTTTTT
TRBV2	TRBJ2-3	.	.	CASSEAPYTTQGTTDTQYF	TGTGCCAGCAGTGAAGCCCCATATACAACTCAGGGCACCACAGATACGCAGTATTTT
TRBV12-5	TRBJ2-1	.	.	CASGLNSNEQFF	TGTGCTAGTGGTTTGAACTCGAATGAGCAGTTCTTC
TRBV5-1	TRBJ2-5	few	TRBD1	CASSSTGAQETQYF	TGCGCCAGCAGCTCGACAGGGGCGCAAGAGACCCAGTACTTC
TRBV15	TRBJ2-3	.	TRBD1	CATSRGQGDTDTQYF	TGTGCCACCAGCAGAGGACAGGGGGACACAGATACGCAGTATTTT
TRBV15	TRBJ2-7	once	TRBD2	CATSRRWGREGDYEQYF	TGTGCCACCAGCAGACGATGGGGGCGGGAGGGCGACTACGAGCAGTACTTC
TRBV25-1	TRBJ2-7	.	.	CASSEPGYYEQYF	TGTGCCAGCAGTGAGCCAGGCTACTACGAGCAGTACTTC
TRBV11-1	TRBJ2-3	.	.	CATLGTGEAADTQYF	TGTGCCACCCTCGGGACCGGGGAGGCGGCAGATACGCAGTATTTT
TRBV2	TRBJ2-3	.	TRBD2	CASTSGPYTDTQYF	TGTGCCAGTACTAGCGGGCCCTACACAGATACGCAGTATTTT
TRBV27	TRBJ2-1	.	.	CASSSRGDEQFF	TGTGCCAGCAGTTCCCGCGGGGATGAGCAGTTCTTC
TRBV28	TRBJ2-7	.	TRBD1	CASSLGQGGYEQYF	TGTGCCAGCAGTCTAGGACAGGGTGGCTACGAGCAGTACTTC
TRBV28	TRBJ2-7	once	.	CATQIAVAYEQYF	TGTGCCACCCAGATAGCGGTGGCCTACGAGCAGTACTTC
TRBV7-3	TRBJ2-3	.	TRBD2	CASSLYPTSGSPDTQYF	TGTGCCAGCAGCTTATATCCCACTAGCGGGAGTCCAGATACGCAGTATTTT
TRBV15	TRBJ1-2	.	TRBD1	CATSRERTGNYGYTF	TGTGCCACCAGCAGAGAGCGGACAGGGAACTATGGCTACACCTTC
TRBV27	TRBJ1-2	.	.	CASRSGAVRNYGYTF	TGTGCCAGCAGGTCAGGGGCCGTACGGAACTATGGCTACACCTTC
TRBV6-6	TRBJ2-2	.	.	CATAPRGTGELFF	TGTGCCACCGCCCCACGGGGAACCGGGGAGCTGTTTTTT
TRBV29-1	TRBJ2-7	.	TRBD2	CRELGREKYEQYF	TGCAGGGAGCTAGGGCGGGAGAAATACGAGCAGTACTTC
TRBV10-3	TRBJ2-7	.	TRBD2	CAISESSGRSSYEQYF	TGTGCCATCAGTGAGTCTAGCGGGAGGAGCTCCTACGAGCAGTACTTC
TRBV29-1	TRBJ2-7	.	TRBD1	CSVETGAAYEQYF	TGCAGCGTTGAAACAGGGGCAGCCTACGAGCAGTACTTC
TRBV9	TRBJ1-5	once	TRBD1	CASSPWPGGNQPQHF	TGTGCCAGCAGCCCGTGGCCAGGGGGAAATCAGCCCCAGCATTTT
TRBV6-1	TRBJ2-7	few	TRBD1	CASSTGQGSSYEQYF	TGTGCCAGCAGTACCGGACAGGGGAGCTCCTACGAGCAGTACTTC
TRBV11-2	TRBJ2-7	.	.	CASSLDAGSGYEQYF	TGTGCCAGCAGCTTAGACGCCGGGAGTGGATACGAGCAGTACTTC
TRBV4-3	TRBJ1-1	.	.	CASSQGAGGNTEAFF	TGCGCCAGCAGCCAAGGAGCCGGGGGGAATACTGAAGCTTTCTTT
TRBV13	TRBJ1-2	.	.	CASSLVGRDGYTF	TGTGCCAGCAGCTTAGTAGGGCGGGATGGCTACACCTTC
TRBV19	TRBJ2-7	.	TRBD2	CASSIEGLAGVDEQYF	TGTGCCAGTAGTATAGAGGGACTAGCGGGAGTCGACGAGCAGTACTTC
TRBV5-6	TRBJ1-2	.	.	CASSFSPRTYTF	TGTGCCAGCAGCTTTTCCCCACGTACATATACCTTC